This is a list of T cell receptor beta chains from one sample in a study of blood T cell repertoires in COVID-19. The table came from immunoSEQ multiplex PCR; TCRdb's copy has only in-frame clones and leaves some out. The repertoire includes around 370,000 clones, about 90% of them detected once, and under 3.5% sits in the top ten. The specimen sequenced was peripheral blood. These receptors were collected from a woman under 30 who had recovered from COVID-19. Each CDR3 is given with its conserved first and last residue. Each record gives: V gene, J gene, clone size, D gene, CDR3 DNA, CDR3 protein. D genes are given only for firm matches. Not every row has a clone size; where given, it reads once, few, many or a size class.

TRBV5-1	TRBJ1-1	.	.	TGCGCCAGCAGCCCGGGACAAGGACTCATGAACACTGAAGCTTTCTTT	CASSPGQGLMNTEAFF
TRBV5-6	TRBJ1-2	.	TRBD1	TGTGCCAGCAGCTGGGGGGACAGTCATAACTATGGCTACACCTTC	CASSWGDSHNYGYTF
TRBV29-1	TRBJ1-5	.	.	TGCAGCGTCATGGGCAGTGATAGCAATCAGCCCCAGCATTTT	CSVMGSDSNQPQHF
TRBV19	TRBJ1-4	.	.	TGTGCCAGTAGTATTGGACAGACATTTAATGAAAAACTGTTTTTT	CASSIGQTFNEKLFF
TRBV11-2	TRBJ2-1	.	.	TGTGCCAGCAGCCCCAAGGTGAACCGGGTATTGGATGAGCAGTTCTTC	CASSPKVNRVLDEQFF
TRBV27	TRBJ1-3	.	TRBD1	TGTGCCAGCAGTCCGGGACAGACCTCTGGAAACACCATATATTTT	CASSPGQTSGNTIYF
TRBV2	TRBJ2-1	.	TRBD2	TGTGCCAGTCTACTACAGGGGTGGGCTAGCGGGAGTGGCGTTGAGCAGTTCTTC	CASLLQGWASGSGVEQFF
TRBV25-1	TRBJ2-1	.	.	TGTGCCAGCAGTGATTCTCCTCGCAATGAGCAGTTCTTC	CASSDSPRNEQFF
TRBV7-2	TRBJ2-5	.	.	TGTGCCAGCAGCTTAGGGGCCAGCCAAGAGACCCAGTACTTC	CASSLGASQETQYF
TRBV2	TRBJ2-3	once	.	TGTGCCAGCAGTGGCCTAGCGCCAGACACAGATACGCAGTATTTT	CASSGLAPDTDTQYF
TRBV14	TRBJ2-6	.	.	TGTGCCAGCAGTGGCGGGGGCTCCCCAAACTCTGGGGCCAACGTCCTGACTTTC	CASSGGGSPNSGANVLTF
TRBV11-2	TRBJ2-1	.	.	TGTGCCAGCAGCTTAGAGCGGACTATCGAGCAGTTCTTC	CASSLERTIEQFF
TRBV11-3	TRBJ2-1	.	.	TGTGCCAGCAGCTCACTTGGGAGGTGGGGAACCTACAATGAGCAGTTCTTC	CASSSLGRWGTYNEQFF
TRBV4-1	TRBJ2-3	.	.	TGCGCCAGCAGCCAAACGCGAGAGAAACTAGGCACAGATACGCAGTATTTT	CASSQTREKLGTDTQYF
TRBV5-1	TRBJ2-1	.	TRBD2	TGCGCCAGCAGCTTGTCAACTAGGGTCGGGACTAGCGGGATTTCCTACAATGAGCAGTTCTTC	CASSLSTRVGTSGISYNEQFF